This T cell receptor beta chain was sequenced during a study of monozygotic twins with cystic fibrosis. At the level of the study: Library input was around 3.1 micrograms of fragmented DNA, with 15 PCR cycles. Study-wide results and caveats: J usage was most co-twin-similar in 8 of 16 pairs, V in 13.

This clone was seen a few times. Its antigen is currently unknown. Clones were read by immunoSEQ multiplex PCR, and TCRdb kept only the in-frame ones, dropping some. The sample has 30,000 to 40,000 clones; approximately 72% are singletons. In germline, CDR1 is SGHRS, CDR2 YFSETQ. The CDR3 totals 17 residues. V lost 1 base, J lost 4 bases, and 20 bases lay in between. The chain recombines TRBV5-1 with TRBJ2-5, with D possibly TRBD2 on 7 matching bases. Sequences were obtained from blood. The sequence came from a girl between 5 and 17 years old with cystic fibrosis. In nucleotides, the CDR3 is TGCGCCAGCAGCTTGAGGCCTAGCGGCCCGACAGGAGAGACCCAGTACTTC. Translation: CASSLRPSGPTGETQYF.